Listed below are T cell receptor beta chains from one sample, sequenced in a study of cytomegalovirus exposure and HLA in healthy donors. TCRdb's copy holds only in-frame clones and misses some; the assay was immunoSEQ multiplex PCR. The data show about 82,000 clones, with around 77% seen just once and around 3.4% held by the top ten. The specimen was PBMCs. These receptors were collected from a man aged 50-59 years in good health and CMV-seronegative. Each CDR3 is given with its conserved first and last residue. D genes are given only for firm matches. Clone size, where shown, is once, few, many, or a class for clones that have expanded.

v_gene	abundance	j_gene	d_gene	CDR3aa	CDR3nt
TRBV25-1	.	TRBJ2-5	.	CASSEQGPQETQYF	TGTGCCAGCAGTGAACAGGGGCCCCAAGAGACCCAGTACTTC
TRBV5-4	.	TRBJ1-1	TRBD1	CASSFQGARAEAFF	TGTGCCAGCAGCTTTCAGGGGGCGCGGGCTGAAGCTTTCTTT
TRBV7-9	few	TRBJ1-6	.	CASRGGAGGDNSPLHF	TGTGCCAGCAGGGGAGGGGCTGGAGGGGACAATTCACCCCTCCACTTT
TRBV5-1	few	TRBJ2-7	.	CASSLAPTGPNYEQYF	TGCGCCAGCAGCCTCGCCCCCACAGGGCCGAATTACGAGCAGTACTTC
TRBV7-9	few	TRBJ1-3	.	CASSPQGRTGNTIYF	TGTGCCAGCAGCCCACAGGGAAGGACTGGAAACACCATATATTTT
TRBV19	.	TRBJ1-2	.	CASGHPGIVYGYTF	TGTGCCAGTGGTCATCCAGGGATTGTCTATGGCTACACCTTC
TRBV7-9	.	TRBJ2-1	.	CASEVGDWNEQFF	TGTGCCAGCGAAGTTGGGGACTGGAATGAGCAGTTCTTC
TRBV7-2	.	TRBJ1-6	.	CASSQRTEVIPLHF	TGTGCCAGCAGCCAAAGGACGGAGGTAATCCCCCTCCACTTT
TRBV7-8	.	TRBJ1-4	TRBD1	CASSLGRTGAGEKLFF	TGTGCCAGCAGCCTTGGCAGGACAGGGGCGGGTGAAAAACTGTTTTTT
TRBV6-5	.	TRBJ2-1	TRBD1	CASSKDRVKANEQFF	TGTGCCAGCAGCAAGGACAGGGTAAAGGCCAATGAGCAGTTCTTC
TRBV18	few	TRBJ2-5	.	CASSPPWDSPGETQYF	TGTGCCAGCTCACCACCTTGGGACTCCCCTGGGGAGACCCAGTACTTC
TRBV11-2	.	TRBJ2-5	TRBD2	CASSLEPGGWETQYF	TGTGCCAGCAGCTTAGAACCCGGGGGGTGGGAGACCCAGTACTTC
TRBV5-1	.	TRBJ2-7	TRBD2	CASSSERGATYEQYF	TGCGCCAGCAGCTCGGAGCGGGGGGCCACCTACGAGCAGTACTTC
TRBV15	few	TRBJ2-2	TRBD1	CATSTDRERTGELFF	TGTGCCACCAGCACCGACAGGGAACGCACCGGGGAGCTGTTTTTT
TRBV9	.	TRBJ2-3	.	CASSVAGPTSHTDTQYF	TGTGCCAGCAGCGTAGCAGGGCCCACATCCCACACAGATACGCAGTATTTT
TRBV4-3	.	TRBJ2-3	TRBD1	CASSQENRGFSDTQYF	TGCGCCAGCAGCCAAGAGAACAGGGGGTTTTCAGATACGCAGTATTTT
TRBV19	once	TRBJ1-4	.	CASSILGAEEKLFF	TGTGCCAGTAGTATATTGGGGGCGGAGGAAAAACTGTTTTTT
TRBV7-2	.	TRBJ1-6	TRBD1	CASSESGTGSSPLHF	TGTGCCAGCAGCGAATCCGGGACAGGTTCTTCACCCCTCCACTTT
TRBV5-6	once	TRBJ2-7	TRBD1	CASSSWDSRNFRQYF	TGTGCCAGCAGCTCCTGGGACAGTCGGAACTTTAGGCAGTACTTC
TRBV14	.	TRBJ2-1	.	CASSQAGLTYNEQFF	TGTGCCAGCAGCCAAGCAGGTTTAACCTACAATGAGCAGTTCTTC
TRBV5-4	.	TRBJ2-7	.	CASSLKGEYEQYF	TGTGCCAGCAGCTTAAAAGGGGAATACGAGCAGTACTTC
TRBV20-1	.	TRBJ2-3	.	CSASADTQYF	TGCAGTGCTTCCGCGGATACGCAGTATTTT
TRBV4-3	.	TRBJ2-3	TRBD2	CASSPLLSGGTDTQYF	TGCGCCAGCAGCCCTTTGCTTAGCGGGGGAACAGATACGCAGTATTTT
TRBV27	.	TRBJ1-6	.	CASTVLSSYNSPLHF	TGTGCCAGCACGGTCCTAAGCTCCTATAATTCACCCCTCCACTTT
TRBV4-2	once	TRBJ1-1	TRBD1	CASSQDPPNRGKKTEAFF	TGTGCCAGCAGCCAAGATCCCCCGAACAGGGGGAAGAAGACTGAAGCTTTCTTT
TRBV5-1	.	TRBJ2-7	TRBD1	CASSLGGTGAYEQYF	TGCGCCAGCAGCTTGGGTGGGACAGGGGCCTACGAGCAGTACTTC
TRBV11-2	once	TRBJ1-5	.	CASSQDKGTPQHF	TGTGCCAGCAGCCAGGACAAGGGTACGCCCCAGCATTTT
TRBV5-1	.	TRBJ2-7	.	CASSVPGDEQYF	TGCGCCAGCAGCGTCCCAGGGGACGAGCAGTACTTC
TRBV5-1	.	TRBJ2-7	.	CASSYNAGSGYEQYF	TGCGCCAGCAGCTACAACGCCGGGAGCGGATACGAGCAGTACTTC
TRBV6-1	.	TRBJ2-1	TRBD2	CASSEGDYYNEQFF	TGTGCCAGCAGTGAGGGGGACTACTACAATGAGCAGTTCTTC
TRBV6-1	few	TRBJ1-5	.	CASSAREPGRRNQPQHF	TGTGCCAGCAGTGCCCGGGAGCCAGGAAGGCGCAATCAGCCCCAGCATTTT
TRBV9	.	TRBJ2-2	TRBD2	CASSVGLAGDTGELFF	TGTGCCAGCAGCGTGGGACTAGCGGGGGACACCGGGGAGCTGTTTTTT
TRBV7-9	once	TRBJ1-1	.	CASSLGGGGSTEAFF	TGTGCCAGCAGCTTAGGTGGGGGGGGTTCCACTGAAGCTTTCTTT
TRBV6-1	once	TRBJ2-7	.	CASSELTVRYEQYF	TGTGCCAGCAGTGAGCTGACAGTCAGATACGAGCAGTACTTC
TRBV29-1	.	TRBJ1-1	TRBD1	CSVQGASGTEAFF	TGCAGCGTTCAGGGGGCTAGCGGCACTGAAGCTTTCTTT
TRBV5-1	.	TRBJ1-2	TRBD1	CASSSSGTGGNYGYTF	TGCGCCAGCAGCTCCTCCGGGACAGGGGGTAACTATGGCTACACCTTC
TRBV14	.	TRBJ2-7	.	CASSQGNSYEQYF	TGTGCCAGCAGCCAAGGTAACAGCTACGAGCAGTACTTC
TRBV28	.	TRBJ1-2	.	CASSLWTNDGYTF	TGTGCCAGCAGTTTATGGACAAACGATGGCTACACCTTC
TRBV9	.	TRBJ1-2	TRBD1	CASSAHGTGEVEGYTF	TGTGCCAGCAGCGCCCACGGGACAGGGGAAGTTGAAGGCTACACCTTC
TRBV9	.	TRBJ1-5	.	CASSASGGVNQPQHF	TGTGCCAGCAGCGCGAGTGGAGGGGTAAATCAGCCCCAGCATTTT
TRBV2	.	TRBJ2-5	TRBD2	CASNLAGAFPETQYF	TGTGCCAGCAATCTAGCGGGGGCCTTTCCAGAGACCCAGTACTTC
TRBV19	.	TRBJ2-1	TRBD1	CASSRDRAYNEQFF	TGTGCCAGTAGCCGGGACAGGGCCTACAATGAGCAGTTCTTC
TRBV19	.	TRBJ2-3	TRBD2	CASRKRGAADTQYF	TGTGCCAGTAGAAAGCGGGGGGCGGCAGATACGCAGTATTTT
TRBV25-1	.	TRBJ2-5	.	CASSERLGKGETQYF	TGTGCCAGCAGTGAGCGACTTGGTAAAGGCGAGACCCAGTACTTC
TRBV19	.	TRBJ1-1	TRBD1	CASKGPGQGFQFDTEAFF	TGTGCCAGTAAAGGTCCGGGACAGGGTTTCCAATTTGACACTGAAGCTTTCTTT
TRBV2	.	TRBJ2-3	TRBD2	CASSGSGGSTDTQYF	TGTGCCAGCAGTGGGAGCGGGGGAAGCACAGATACGCAGTATTTT
TRBV5-1	.	TRBJ2-1	TRBD2	CASSPQTSDSYNEQFF	TGCGCCAGCAGCCCCCAGACTAGCGACTCCTACAATGAGCAGTTCTTC
TRBV11-2	.	TRBJ2-4	TRBD1	CASSSREQGFGKNIQYF	TGTGCCAGCAGCTCCCGTGAACAGGGGTTTGGCAAAAACATTCAGTACTTC
TRBV28	.	TRBJ1-1	.	CASKPDTNTEAFF	TGTGCCAGCAAGCCCGACACGAACACTGAAGCTTTCTTT